This TCR beta chain was captured by sequencing in a study of T cells in Graves' hyperthyroidism and ophthalmopathy. The V and J ends lost 3 bases and 1 base, in that order; junction bases with no gene match: 5. Germline lookup yields CDR1 SGHTA and CDR2 FQGNSA. The CDR3 runs to 15 residues. Notes on the study in general: Classification by a 13 V-J model distinguished ophthalmopathy from stable hyperthyroidism. Before onset, by a median of approximately 5.9 months, the model predicted ophthalmopathy.

Regions amplified from RNA transcripts were the TCR beta CDR3 regions. First-round RT-PCR with HTBI primers amplified the TCR CDR3 region. TCRdb fed the multiplex PCR reads into MiXCR, producing one record per CDR3 protein. The table includes some 620,000 distinct CDR3 sequences, about 16% detected once. About this clonotype itself: The antigen remains unidentified.

Participants, patients aged 18 to 65, had newly diagnosed hyperthyroidism with a duration under 2 months. The chain links TRBV7-2 to TRBJ1-1, with 7 positions matching TRBD1. The TCR originated in a woman in her twenties or thirties with Graves' hyperthyroidism. What was sequenced was blood. CDR3 protein: CASSFQGGGNTEAFF. DNA for the CDR3: TGTGCCAGCAGCTTCCAGGGGGGAGGGAACACTGAAGCTTTCTTT.